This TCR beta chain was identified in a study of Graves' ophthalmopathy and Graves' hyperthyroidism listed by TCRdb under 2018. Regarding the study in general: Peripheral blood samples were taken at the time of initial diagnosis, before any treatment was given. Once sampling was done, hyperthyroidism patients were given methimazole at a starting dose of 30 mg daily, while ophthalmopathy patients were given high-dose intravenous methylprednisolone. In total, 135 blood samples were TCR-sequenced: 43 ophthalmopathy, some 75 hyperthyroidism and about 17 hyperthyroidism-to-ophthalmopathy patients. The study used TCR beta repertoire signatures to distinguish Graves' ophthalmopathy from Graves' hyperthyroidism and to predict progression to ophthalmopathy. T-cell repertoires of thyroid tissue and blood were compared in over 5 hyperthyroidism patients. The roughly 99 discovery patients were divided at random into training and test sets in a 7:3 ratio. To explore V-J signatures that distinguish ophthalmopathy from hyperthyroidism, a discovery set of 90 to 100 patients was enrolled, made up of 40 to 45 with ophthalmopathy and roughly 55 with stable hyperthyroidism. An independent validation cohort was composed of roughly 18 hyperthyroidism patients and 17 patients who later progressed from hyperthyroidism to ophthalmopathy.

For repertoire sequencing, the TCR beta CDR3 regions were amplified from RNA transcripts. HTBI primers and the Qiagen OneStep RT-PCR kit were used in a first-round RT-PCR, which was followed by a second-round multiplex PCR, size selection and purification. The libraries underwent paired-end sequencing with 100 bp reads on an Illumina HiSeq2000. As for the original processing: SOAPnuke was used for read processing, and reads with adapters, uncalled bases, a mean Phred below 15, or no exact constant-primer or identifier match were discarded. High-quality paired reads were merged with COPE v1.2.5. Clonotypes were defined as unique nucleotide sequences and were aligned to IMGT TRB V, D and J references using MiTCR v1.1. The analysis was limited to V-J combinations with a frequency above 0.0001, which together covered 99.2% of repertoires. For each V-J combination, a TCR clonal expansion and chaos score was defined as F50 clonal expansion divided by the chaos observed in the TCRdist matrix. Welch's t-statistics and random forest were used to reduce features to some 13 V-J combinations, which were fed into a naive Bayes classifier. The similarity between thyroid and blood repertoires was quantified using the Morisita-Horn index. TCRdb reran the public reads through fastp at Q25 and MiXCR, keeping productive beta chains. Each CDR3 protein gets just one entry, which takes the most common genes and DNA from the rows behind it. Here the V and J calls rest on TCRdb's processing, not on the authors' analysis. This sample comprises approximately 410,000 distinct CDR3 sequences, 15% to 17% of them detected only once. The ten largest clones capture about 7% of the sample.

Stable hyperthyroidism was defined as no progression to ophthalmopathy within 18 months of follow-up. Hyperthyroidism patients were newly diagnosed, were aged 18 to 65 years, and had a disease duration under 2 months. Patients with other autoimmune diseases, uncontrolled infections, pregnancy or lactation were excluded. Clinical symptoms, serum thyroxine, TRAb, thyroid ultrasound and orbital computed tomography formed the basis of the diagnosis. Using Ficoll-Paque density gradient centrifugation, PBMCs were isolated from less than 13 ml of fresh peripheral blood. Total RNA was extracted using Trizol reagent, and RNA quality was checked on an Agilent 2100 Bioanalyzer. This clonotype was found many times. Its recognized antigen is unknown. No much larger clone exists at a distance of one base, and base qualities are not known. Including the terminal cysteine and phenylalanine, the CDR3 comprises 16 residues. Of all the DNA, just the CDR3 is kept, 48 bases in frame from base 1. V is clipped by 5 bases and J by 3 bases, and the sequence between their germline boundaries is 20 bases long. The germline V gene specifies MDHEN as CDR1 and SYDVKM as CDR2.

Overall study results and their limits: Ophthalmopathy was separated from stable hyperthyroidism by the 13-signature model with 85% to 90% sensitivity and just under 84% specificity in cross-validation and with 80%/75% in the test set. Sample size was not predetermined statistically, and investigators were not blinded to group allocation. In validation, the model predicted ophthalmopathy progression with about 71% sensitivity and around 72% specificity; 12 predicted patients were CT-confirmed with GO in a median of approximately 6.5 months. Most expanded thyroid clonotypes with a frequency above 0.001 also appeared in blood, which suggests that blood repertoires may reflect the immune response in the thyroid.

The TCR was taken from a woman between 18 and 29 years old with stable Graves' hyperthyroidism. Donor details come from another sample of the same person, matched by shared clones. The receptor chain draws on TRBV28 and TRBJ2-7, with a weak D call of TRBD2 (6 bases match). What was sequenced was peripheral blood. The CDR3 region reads CASSTPASVQIYEQYF. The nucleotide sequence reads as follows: TGTGCCAGCAGTACCCCCGCTAGCGTCCAAATCTACGAGCAGTACTTC.